This T cell receptor (beta chain) is from a study of cytomegalovirus exposure and HLA in healthy donors. General study results and limits: Most sequenced TCRs were rare (though some public TCRs occurred in many donors).

Note on this clone: Its antigen is unknown.

Libraries were prepared by immunoSEQ multiplex PCR; TCRdb keeps only in-frame clonotypes and omits some of them. The table records 55,000 to 80,000 clones, 90% to 95% of them present only once. This CDR3 contains 14 residues. V was pared by 0 bases and J by 5 bases, with 3 bases of the junction left unmatched. In germline, CDR1 is MNHEY, CDR2 SVGAGI. Sequencing was carried out using PBMCs. The genes are TRBV6-5 and TRBJ2-7; 8 bases are shared with TRBD2. This clonotype was obtained from a man in his late teens or twenties in good health and CMV-seropositive. The CDR3 DNA reads TGTGCCAGCAGTTACTCTAGCGGGGTCGACGAGCAGTACTTC. Translating gives CASSYSSGVDEQYF.